These 26 T cell receptor beta chains came from one sample sequenced in a study of T-cell reconstitution after alpha-beta-depleted transplantation in children. Preparing the TCRbeta library involved the use of unique molecular identifiers. Each CDR3 protein is one row after TCRdb ran MiXCR on the PCR reads. The sample gives around 300,000 distinct CDR3 sequences, 11% of which show up once; roughly a quarter is in the top ten. Sample: peripheral blood, taken 180 days after TCRalphabeta/CD19-depleted stem cell transplant. The receptors were gathered from a male patient aged 2-9 years who had a stem cell transplant for chronic granulomatous disease, so the T cells may come from the graft donor.

Points on this clonotype: Germline and junction disagree at one end, which may indicate a read error. The chain joins TRBV12-3 or TRBV12-4 to TRBJ2-2; no definite D call. The CDR3 consists of 11 residues. The CDR3 here is CSSSYSGELFF. CDR3 nucleotide sequence: TGTTCCAGCAGTTATTCCGGGGAGCTGTTTTTT.

This rearrangement joins TRBV11-1 to TRBJ2-1; TRBD2 matches at 8 bases. V was clipped by 1 base and J by 4 bases; unmatched bases: 18. There are 20 residues in the CDR3. Germline CDR1 SGHAT, CDR2 FQDESV (reference sequence). The CDR3 sequence: CASSLETKREFIFSYNEQFF. The DNA for the CDR3 is TGTGCCAGCAGCTTAGAGACCAAGCGGGAGTTCATTTTTTCTTACAATGAGCAGTTCTTC.

This clonotype was detected ten times or more. The rearrangement joins TRBV6-1 to TRBJ2-3, with 11 nucleotides matching TRBD1. Trimming took 6 bases from V and 0 from J; bases not matched to a gene: 8. The CDR3 contains 17 residues. Germline lookup yields CDR1 MNHNS and CDR2 SASEGT. The CDR3: CASSPGQGAFSTDTQYF. The CDR3 DNA reads TGTGCCAGCAGCCCCGGACAGGGGGCATTTAGCACAGATACGCAGTATTTT.

This clonotype was seen many times. This chain links TRBV5-6 with TRBJ2-2; D remains ambiguous. Germline values: CDR1 SGHDT, CDR2 YYEEEE. Trimming took 5 bases from V and 7 from J, leaving 15 bases between them. There are 14 residues in the CDR3. Here the CDR3 reads CASSRTLEFGELFF. The DNA of the CDR3 is TGTGCCAGCAGTAGAACGTTGGAATTCGGGGAGCTGTTTTTT.

This clonotype has ten or more counts. The chain carries TRBV4-3 and TRBJ2-2; TRBD2 matches at 9 bases. Germline V gives CDR1 LGHNA, CDR2 YSLEER. The length of the CDR3 is 19 residues. V gave up 0 bases and J gave up 3 bases; unmatched junction bases: 11. The CDR3 DNA reads as TGCGCCAGCAGCCAAGATTGGGATAGCGGGAGCCACTACACCGGGGAGCTGTTTTTT. Protein product: CASSQDWDSGSHYTGELFF.

This clonotype was observed at least ten times. This chain connects TRBV5-1 to TRBJ2-5; TRBD1 might be the D (5 bases). CDR3 length: 17 residues. The V end was cut by 2 bases, the J end by 0 bases, with 17 bases between. CDR1 and CDR2 (germline): SGHRS, YFSETQ. The CDR3 bases are TGCGCCAGCAGCTTCCAACCCAAGACAGAGTACCAAGAGACCCAGTACTTC. It is translated as CASSFQPKTEYQETQYF.

The sample holds many counts of this clonotype. The rearrangement uses TRBV12-3 or TRBV12-4 and TRBJ2-7; possibly TRBD1 or TRBD2 for D (5 bases each). The CDR3 has 14 residues. Deletions cut 3 bases from V and 2 bases from J, with 11 bases between. The CDR3 loop reads CASSFQGRTYEQYF. In nucleotides, the CDR3 is TGTGCCAGCAGTTTCCAGGGACGGACCTACGAGCAGTACTTC.

The V gene is TRBV3-1, the J gene TRBJ1-3; D gene unclear. The CDR3 contains 14 residues. Germline values: CDR1 LGHDT, CDR2 YNNKEL (reference sequence). Trimming removed 0 bases at V and 8 bases at J, with 11 bases between. The CDR3 DNA sequence: TGTGCCAGCAGCCAAGATGTGCGGGGTGACACCATATATTTT. It is translated as CASSQDVRGDTIYF.

A word on this clonotype: With a much larger clone just one base away, this may be a read error. This chain links TRBV7-9 with TRBJ2-7; D tentatively reads TRBD1 or TRBD2 (5 bases each). The CDR3 length is 12 residues. Germline assignment: CDR1 SEHNR and CDR2 FQNEAQ (reference sequence). The CDR3 spells CASSSGYGERYF. The DNA for the CDR3 is TGTGCCAGCAGCTCAGGGTACGGGGAGCGGTACTTC.

At least ten counts were recorded for this clonotype. The V and J genes are TRBV28 and TRBJ2-7; perhaps TRBD2 as D (5 bases). V was cut by 5 bases and J by 0 bases, with 14 bases left in between. CDR3 length: 15 amino acids. Germline V gene sequence: CDR1 MDHEN, CDR2 SYDVKM. The CDR3 DNA reads TGTGCCAGCAGTAGGGATTTTCGGGGCTCCTACGAGCAGTACTTC. It yields the protein CASSRDFRGSYEQYF.

This clonotype was picked up many times. The rearrangement uses TRBV6-1 and TRBJ1-1; D possibly corresponds to TRBD1 (5 bases). Germline V gene data show CDR1 as MNHNS and CDR2 as SASEGT. This CDR3 is built from 13 residues. Trimming pared 1 base from V and 5 bases from J, leaving 8 bases between. DNA for the CDR3: TGTGCCAGCAGTGAAGTAGGGGATACTGAAGCTTTCTTT. Its protein is CASSEVGDTEAFF.

In this sample, this clonotype turned up many times. The rearrangement joins TRBV5-1 to TRBJ2-7; no definite D call. CDR1 is SGHRS and CDR2 is YFSETQ in the germline V gene. Trimming took 0 bases from V and 2 from J, leaving 18 bases between them. This CDR3 has 17 residues. The CDR3: CASSLADSLARPYEQYF. CDR3 in DNA: TGCGCCAGCAGCTTGGCGGATTCTCTTGCGCGTCCCTACGAGCAGTACTTC.

This sequence joins TRBV12-3 or TRBV12-4 and TRBJ2-7, with 10 bases matching TRBD2. V lost 1 base to trimming and J lost 4 bases; unmatched junction nucleotides: 13. CDR3 length: 18 residues. CDR3 region: CASSLGGSGGTNRYEQYF. The CDR3 DNA reads as TGTGCCAGCAGTTTAGGTGGTAGCGGGGGGACAAATAGATACGAGCAGTACTTC.

This clonotype was recorded a few times. J is TRBJ2-1 and V is TRBV5-1, with TRBD1 matching 11 bases. V dropped 4 bases and J dropped 10; count of bases not matched to a gene: 7. The CDR3 totals 14 residues. Germline V lookup: CDR1 SGHRS, CDR2 YFSETQ. The DNA of the CDR3 is TGCGCCAGCAGCGTCCGGGACAGGGGGGGAGAGCAGTTCTTC. This sequence encodes CASSVRDRGGEQFF.

This clonotype was recorded many times. The genes are TRBV7-9 and TRBJ2-3, with D unclear. The CDR3 spans 13 residues. Germline V CDR1 and CDR2: SEHNR, FQNEAQ (reference sequence). Between the trimmed V and J ends, which lost 5 bases and 4 bases, there was a span of 10 bases. CDR3 DNA sequence: TGTGCCAGCAGCCCCCCTAGTGCAGATACGCAGTATTTT. Protein: CASSPPSADTQYF.

This clonotype was counted ten times or more. The chain joins TRBV27 to TRBJ1-2; TRBD1 aligns across 9 bases. Germline lookup yields CDR1 MNHEY and CDR2 SMNVEV (reference sequence). The CDR3 has 15 amino acids. The V and J ends lost 5 bases and 2 bases, in that order; junction bases with no gene match: 6. In nucleotides, the CDR3 is TGTGCCAGCAGTCCATACAGGGGGCGAAACTATGGCTACACCTTC. Translated, it gives CASSPYRGRNYGYTF.

Ten or more counts support this clonotype. V gene TRBV9 combines with J gene TRBJ2-2, with D possibly being TRBD1 (5 bases). CDR1 and CDR2 (germline): SGDLS, YYNGEE. The CDR3 extends over 13 amino acids. V dropped 0 bases and J dropped 6 bases, with 6 bases sitting between them. CDR3 DNA: TGTGCCAGCAGCGTAGGGGGCCCCGGGGAGCTGTTTTTT. It is translated as CASSVGGPGELFF.

The table lists this clonotype with many counts. The chain couples TRBV3-1 to TRBJ1-4, with 8 bases that match TRBD1. Trimming removed 4 bases from V and 5 bases from J; junction bases left unmatched: 6. The CDR3 contains 15 residues. Germline CDR1 reads LGHDT; CDR2 reads YNNKEL (reference sequence). The CDR3 region has the DNA TGTGCCAGCAGCCCTATAGGGACAGGAAATGAAAAACTGTTTTTT. It encodes CASSPIGTGNEKLFF.

This clonotype was seen many times. This chain uses TRBV28 with TRBJ2-2, with D unresolved. The CDR3 consists of 13 residues. V lost 10 bases, J lost 4 bases, and 13 bases lay in between. Germline CDR1 reads MDHEN; CDR2 reads SYDVKM. CDR3 in DNA: TGTGCCACCTCGATATACAGCACCGGGGAGCTGTTTTTT. Translation: CATSIYSTGELFF. Full variable domain (remainder filled in from reference TRBV28 and TRBJ2-2): DVKVTQSSRYLVKRTGEKVFLECVQDMDHENMFWYRQDPGLGLRLIYFSYDVKMKEKGDIPEGYSVSREKKERFSLILESASTNQTSMYLCATSIYSTGELFFGEGSRLTVL.

V usage is TRBV4-2 and J usage is TRBJ1-4; 9 bases map to TRBD1. CDR3 size: 15 residues. Trimming cost V 4 bases and J 5 bases; bases outside gene matches: 5. Germline assignment: CDR1 LGHNA and CDR2 YNFKEQ. CDR3 region: CASSPAGTGNEKLFF. The CDR3 DNA sequence: TGTGCCAGCAGCCCAGCCGGGACAGGGAATGAAAAACTGTTTTTT.

This clonotype has ten or more counts. The V call is TRBV12-3 or TRBV12-4, the J call TRBJ2-3; D gene unclear. The V gene lost 3 bases and the J gene lost 3 bases, with 13 bases spanning the gap. CDR3 length: 15 amino acids. The CDR3 loop is CASSLSDGWTDTQYF. CDR3 nucleotides: TGTGCCAGCAGTTTGTCGGACGGTTGGACAGATACGCAGTATTTT.

This clonotype was seen repeatedly, ten times or more. The J gene is TRBJ2-2, the V gene TRBV15, with D perhaps assigned TRBD1 or TRBD2 (5 bases each). The V gene's germline CDR1 is LNHNV and CDR2 YYDKDF (reference sequence). The CDR3 consists of 16 residues. V lost 1 base and J 1 base, leaving 10 bases between the germline ends. CDR3 sequence: CATSRAGRKNTGELFF. Written as DNA, the CDR3 is TGTGCCACCAGCAGAGCGGGACGGAAGAACACCGGGGAGCTGTTTTTT.

The chain links TRBV18 to TRBJ2-5, with 8 nucleotides matching TRBD1. The junction had 6 bases not matched to a gene; V was cut back by 2 bases and J by 1 base. The length of the CDR3 is 16 residues. Per germline, CDR1 KGHSH and CDR2 LQKENI. This CDR3 reads CASSPLDRVVQETQYF. The CDR3 coding sequence is TGTGCCAGCTCACCATTGGACAGGGTCGTCCAAGAGACCCAGTACTTC. Supplemented by reference TRBV18 and TRBJ2-5, the full variable domain reads NAGVMQNPRHLVRRRGQEARLRCSPMKGHSHVYWYRQLPEEGLKFMVYLQKENIIDESGMPKERFSAEFPKEGPSILRIQQVVRGDSAAYFCASSPLDRVVQETQYFGPGTRLLVL.

Many counts were recorded for this clonotype. The J gene is TRBJ2-3, the V gene TRBV18; D is unresolved. Germline V CDR1 and CDR2: KGHSH, LQKENI. The CDR3 consists of 14 residues. Trimming took off 2 bases at V and 2 bases at J, with 8 bases between the two ends. The CDR3 DNA is TGTGCCAGCTCACCAGGATTTCCCACAGATACGCAGTATTTT. It yields the protein CASSPGFPTDTQYF.

As concerns this clonotype: One end of the junction varies from germline; a read error may be responsible. The rearrangement uses TRBV20-1 and TRBJ2-1, with 10 nucleotides matching TRBD2. The CDR3 sequence is 17 residues long. Germline V gene lookup returns CDR1 DFQATT and CDR2 SNEGSKA (reference sequence). The CDR3 DNA sequence: TGCTGTGCTCTTCCCCCCAGCGGGAGGGCCGCGGGTAATGAGCAGTTCTTC. It translates to CCALPPSGRAAGNEQFF.

Only a few counts were recorded for this clonotype. The chain has TRBV7-9 and TRBJ2-1; D not resolved. V lost 2 bases and J lost 0, with 11 bases in between. Germline lookup yields CDR1 SEHNR and CDR2 FQNEAQ (reference sequence). The CDR3 has 16 amino acids. CDR3 nucleotide sequence: TGTGCCAGCAGCTTAAAGTCCGCGAGCTCCTACAATGAGCAGTTCTTC. Translating it yields CASSLKSASSYNEQFF.